This T cell receptor (beta chain) was identified during a study of graft-versus-host responses after intestinal transplantation. At the level of the study: Transplantation in recipients was multivisceral, liver-intestinal, or isolated intestinal. All recipients got anti-thymocyte globulin induction, then tacrolimus and steroids for 3 to 4 years. Study conclusions and caveats: Investigators detected GvH clones in recipient marrow, with some emerging earlier in ileum or blood.

The V segment lost 5 bases and the J segment 6 bases; nucleotides outside the gene matches: 8. Germline V gene sequence: CDR1 MGHRA, CDR2 YSYEKL. The CDR3 contains 15 residues. Sequencing used immunoSEQ multiplex PCR; TCRdb keeps in-frame clones, though not all of them. This table has approximately 90,000 clones, over 80% appearing once. Concerning this clone: Antigen specificity is unknown.

The clonotype originates from a human donor who received an intestinal transplant. V gene TRBV4-1 combines with J gene TRBJ2-1, with TRBD1 matching over 9 bases. Sequencing was performed on unstimulated CD8+ T cells sorted from spleen or lymph node cells, taken before intestinal transplant. Here the CDR3 reads CASSVGTGMANEQFF. CDR3 coding DNA: TGCGCCAGCAGCGTCGGGACAGGGATGGCCAATGAGCAGTTCTTC.